Listed here is a single T cell receptor beta chain. Next came a second PCR, run for about 6 to 12 cycles, which used a sample-barcoded 5' primer along with a J-beta primer mix. TCRdb reprocessed the 5' RACE reads with MiXCR, giving one entry per CDR3 protein. The sample holds about 1.4 million distinct CDR3 sequences; 45% to 70% are singletons and the top ten take about 6.3%. This sample is part of a study of blood T cells in healthy people across ages. Study background: The template switching approach captured approximately one barcoded beta molecule for every two T cells.

V lost 5 bases and J lost 1; bases outside the gene matches: 9. Germline V gives CDR1 MNHEY, CDR2 SMNVEV (reference sequence). This CDR3 comprises 17 residues. Sequenced sample: blood. The chain recombines TRBV27 with TRBJ2-2; 8 bases are a match to TRBD2. This clonotype originated in a man in his late teens or twenties in good health. The CDR3 protein is CASSRWFTSGNTGELFF. Here the CDR3 DNA reads TGTGCCAGCAGTCGGTGGTTTACTAGCGGGAACACCGGGGAGCTGTTTTTT.